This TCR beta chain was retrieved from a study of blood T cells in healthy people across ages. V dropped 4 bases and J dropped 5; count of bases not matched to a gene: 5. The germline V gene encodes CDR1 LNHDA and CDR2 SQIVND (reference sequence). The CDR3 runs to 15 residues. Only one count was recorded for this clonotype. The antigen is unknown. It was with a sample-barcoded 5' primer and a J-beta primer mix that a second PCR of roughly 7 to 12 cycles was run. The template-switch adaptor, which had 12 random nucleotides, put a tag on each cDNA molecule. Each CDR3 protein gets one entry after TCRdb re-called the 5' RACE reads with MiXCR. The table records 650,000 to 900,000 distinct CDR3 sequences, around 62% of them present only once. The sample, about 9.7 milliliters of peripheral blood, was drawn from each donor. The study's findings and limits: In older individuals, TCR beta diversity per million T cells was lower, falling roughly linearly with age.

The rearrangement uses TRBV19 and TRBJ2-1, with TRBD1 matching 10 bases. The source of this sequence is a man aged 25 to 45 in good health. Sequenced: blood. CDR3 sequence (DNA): TGTGCCAGTAGTACCCCCGGGACAGGGGACAATGAGCAGTTCTTC. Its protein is CASSTPGTGDNEQFF.